The 15 T cell receptor beta chains listed next were all sequenced from one sample in a study of identical twins. TCRdb used MiXCR to reprocess the 5' RACE reads, holding one entry per CDR3 protein. The table has around 250,000 distinct CDR3 sequences, about 8.5% seen once. The sample was also linked to a second study, of yellow fever vaccine responses in identical twins.

Source material: CD8+ T cells sorted from blood. The receptors were sampled from a woman between 18 and 30 years old in good health.

The rearrangement links TRBV2 to TRBJ2-5, with TRBD2 matching 13 bases. Germline CDR1 SNHLY, CDR2 FYNNEI. V was clipped by 5 bases and J by 1 base; unmatched bases: 7. This CDR3 region has 17 residues. CDR3 residues: CASSQLGLAGLQETQYF. As DNA, the CDR3 is TGTGCCAGCAGTCAATTGGGACTAGCGGGACTCCAAGAGACCCAGTACTTC.

This clonotype was detected a few times. The genes are TRBV29-1 and TRBJ2-5, with 8 bases identical to TRBD2. CDR3 length: 14 amino acids. The V gene's germline CDR1 is SQVTM and CDR2 ANQGSEA. V trimming: 7 bases; J trimming: 0 bases; junction bases outside the gene matches: 7. CDR3 DNA sequence: TGCAGCGCAAAACCGGGACTAGACCAAGAGACCCAGTACTTC. This translates into CSAKPGLDQETQYF.

This clonotype was seen a few times. The V gene is TRBV29-1, the J gene TRBJ2-3; 9 nucleotides align to TRBD2. Per germline, CDR1 SQVTM and CDR2 ANQGSEA. The V gene end was trimmed by 0 bases and the J gene end by 6 bases; junction bases not matched to a gene: 10. CDR3 size: 16 residues. The CDR3 here is CSVEDSLSGRGDTQYF. The CDR3 DNA sequence: TGCAGCGTTGAAGATTCCCTTAGCGGGAGAGGGGATACGCAGTATTTT.

The CDR3 region has the DNA TGTGCCAGCAGTGACCGGGACACCTACCTCACAGATACGCAGTATTTT. It codes for CASSDRDTYLTDTQYF. The chain carries TRBV5-6 and TRBJ2-3, with D possibly TRBD1 on 6 matching bases. Deletions cut 5 bases from V and 2 bases from J, with 18 bases between. There are 16 residues in the CDR3. Germline V gene data show CDR1 as SGHDT and CDR2 as YYEEEE.

This clonotype has ten or more counts. This chain connects TRBV5-1 to TRBJ2-7; D unresolved. Germline V gives CDR1 SGHRS, CDR2 YFSETQ. Trimming removed 4 bases from V and 0 bases from J, with 14 bases in between. This CDR3 spans 15 amino acids. CDR3 residues: CASSTDGKSSYEQYF. In DNA, the CDR3 is TGCGCCAGCAGCACGGATGGGAAAAGCTCCTACGAGCAGTACTTC.

This clonotype was counted many times. The chain is built from TRBV4-2 and TRBJ2-3; 8 nucleotides agree with TRBD2. Unmatched junction bases numbered 10, after V lost 1 base and J lost 1 base. Germline lookup yields CDR1 LGHNA and CDR2 YNFKEQ. This CDR3 has 18 amino acids. This CDR3 is CASSQAQAGVLGTDTQYF. The CDR3 DNA reads TGTGCCAGCAGCCAAGCCCAAGCGGGAGTACTGGGCACAGATACGCAGTATTTT.

This clonotype was picked up many times. In nucleotides, the CDR3 is TGCGCCAGCAGCCCCCACGGGACACCCGAACCGCAGTTCTTC. This encodes CASSPHGTPEPQFF. The chain links TRBV4-1 to TRBJ2-1, with D tentatively TRBD1 (6 bases). The CDR3 is 14 amino acids. The germline V and J ends were trimmed by 4 bases and 12 bases, with 19 bases remaining between them. Germline lookup yields CDR1 MGHRA and CDR2 YSYEKL.

This clonotype was found many times. This sequence joins TRBV5-1 and TRBJ2-7, with 9 positions matching TRBD1. V shed 1 base and J 2 bases; nucleotides not matched to a gene: 4. This CDR3 contains 15 residues. Germline CDR1 and CDR2: SGHRS and YFSETQ. CDR3 protein: CASSLRGQGAYEQYF. CDR3 nucleotides: TGCGCCAGCAGCTTGAGGGGACAGGGCGCCTACGAGCAGTACTTC. Drawing the rest from reference TRBV5-1 and TRBJ2-7, the complete variable domain is KAGVTQTPRYLIKTRGQQVTLSCSPISGHRSVSWYQQTPGQGLQFLFEYFSETQRNKGNFPGRFSGRQFSNSRSEMNVSTLELGDSALYLCASSLRGQGAYEQYFGPGTRLTVT.

This clonotype showed up just a few times. V gene TRBV28 combines with J gene TRBJ2-1; TRBD2 agrees at 10 bases. The CDR3 has 16 amino acids. Unmatched junction bases numbered 8, after V lost 5 bases and J lost 4 bases. Per the germline V gene, CDR1 is MDHEN and CDR2 is SYDVKM. The DNA for the CDR3 is TGTGCCAGCAGTGAACCGGGACTAGCGAATTACAATGAGCAGTTCTTC. Translation gives CASSEPGLANYNEQFF.

This clonotype was observed at least ten times. The genes are TRBV10-3 and TRBJ2-7; weak D call: TRBD2 (6 bases). The germline CDR1 and CDR2 sequences are ENHRY and SYGVKD. Trimming pared 8 bases from V and 0 bases from J, leaving 11 bases between. The CDR3 consists of 13 residues. CDR3: CAIRSGDSYEQYF. The CDR3 bases are TGTGCCATCCGATCGGGGGACTCCTACGAGCAGTACTTC.

V usage is TRBV27 and J usage is TRBJ2-1; tentatively, D is TRBD2 (6 bases). With 6 bases removed from V and 8 bases from J, the gap between germline ends came to 14 bases. Germline values: CDR1 MNHEY, CDR2 SMNVEV (reference sequence). This CDR3 is built from 13 residues. The CDR3 bases are TGTGCCAGCAGCCAAGGAGGGTTTTATGAGCAGTTCTTC. Its translation: CASSQGGFYEQFF.

The genes are TRBV3-1 and TRBJ2-7; 7 bases agree with TRBD2. Germline trimming cut 0 bases from V and 3 bases from J; bases unmatched to any gene: 11. There are 17 residues in the CDR3. The germline CDR1 and CDR2 sequences are LGHDT and YNNKEL (reference sequence). The CDR3 DNA follows: TGTGCCAGCAGCCAAGATAGGGCTAGCGGTAACTACTACGAGCAGTACTTC. Translated, it gives CASSQDRASGNYYEQYF.

This clonotype was picked up a small number of times. V usage is TRBV27 and J usage is TRBJ2-7; D gene ambiguous. Trimming removed 5 bases from V and 5 bases from J, with 13 bases in between. The germline gives CDR1 MNHEY, CDR2 SMNVEV (reference sequence). This CDR3 has 13 amino acids. In DNA form, the CDR3 reads TGTGCCAGCAGTGGCCCTCATGGCGACGAGCAGTACTTC. Translated: CASSGPHGDEQYF.

The chain combines TRBV29-1 with TRBJ2-7; D not resolved. Germline V gene lookup returns CDR1 SQVTM and CDR2 ANQGSEA. The CDR3 length is 12 residues. The ends were cut back, 5 bases at V and 2 bases at J, with 10 bases in the middle. Here the CDR3 reads CSVTEKTYEQYF. Written as DNA, the CDR3 is TGCAGCGTTACCGAGAAAACCTACGAGCAGTACTTC.

This clonotype occurred many times. The chain joins TRBV5-6 to TRBJ2-3; D ambiguous. V was trimmed by 5 bases and J by 0 bases, leaving 4 bases between them. The germline V gene has CDR1 SGHDT and CDR2 YYEEEE. This CDR3 is 12 amino acids long. The CDR3 DNA sequence: TGTGCCAGCAGTCATAGCACAGATACGCAGTATTTT. Translated: CASSHSTDTQYF.